Listed here are 17 T cell receptor beta chains from one sample, sequenced in a study of shared clonotypes between healthy human individuals. CD8 cells classed as naive were CD45RO-negative and positively selected for CCR7, excluding terminally differentiated effector memory CD45RA+ cells. TCRdb's table, derived via immunoSEQ multiplex PCR, lists solely in-frame clones and lacks some. The sample lists around 1.9 million clones, 90% to 95% seen once, with over 1.5% in the top ten. Sequenced: naive CD8+ T cells from PBMCs. Source of these receptors: a man in his late teens or twenties in good health. Some clones in this sample may be carry-over from other donors' samples.

The chain couples TRBV6-1 to TRBJ1-5; 8 bases agree with TRBD1. Losses at the gene ends were 4 bases for V and 11 bases for J; bases not matched to a gene: 13. This CDR3 region has 15 residues. In germline, CDR1 is MNHNS, CDR2 SASEGT. In DNA, the CDR3 is TGTGCCAGCAGTGCCTCCAGGGGGCGGGGAGGGTCCCAGCATTTT. It encodes CASSASRGRGGSQHF.

In DNA, the CDR3 is TGTGCCAGCAGCTTAAACGGGAGAGCGGGAAATGAGCAGTTCTTC. It translates to CASSLNGRAGNEQFF. The V gene is TRBV11-2, the J gene TRBJ2-1; 7 bases map to TRBD2. The CDR3 has 15 residues. V dropped 2 bases and J dropped 7; count of bases not matched to a gene: 8. CDR1 is SGHAT, CDR2 FQNNGV, per germline.

The J gene is TRBJ1-4, the V gene TRBV6-1, with D unresolved. CDR1 is MNHNS and CDR2 is SASEGT in the germline V gene. With 3 bases removed from V and 8 bases from J, the gap between germline ends came to 16 bases. This CDR3 is built from 15 residues. In DNA form, the CDR3 reads TGTGCCAGCAGTGACTCGGCGTCCCCCGTCGAAAAACTGTTTTTT. It codes for CASSDSASPVEKLFF.

This clone showed up just once. The chain links TRBV25-1 to TRBJ2-1; D remains unclear. The CDR3 runs to 13 residues. V lost 5 bases, J lost 4 bases, and 9 bases lay in between. Germline V gene lookup returns CDR1 MGHDK and CDR2 SYGVNS. CDR3 DNA sequence: TGTGCCAGCAGTCACCTAGGGTACAATGAGCAGTTCTTC. This sequence encodes CASSHLGYNEQFF.

The chain combines TRBV27 with TRBJ1-1; possibly TRBD1 for D (5 bases). The CDR3 runs 14 residues. Trimming pared 5 bases from V and 5 bases from J, leaving 15 bases between. Germline V lookup: CDR1 MNHEY, CDR2 SMNVEV (reference sequence). The chain's CDR3 is CASSPWGGRTEAFF. CDR3 nucleotide sequence: TGTGCCAGCAGTCCATGGGGGGGACGGACTGAAGCTTTCTTT.

This chain links TRBV28 with TRBJ2-7; perhaps TRBD2 as D (6 bases). The germline V gene encodes CDR1 MDHEN and CDR2 SYDVKM. V lost 6 bases and J lost 5, with 17 bases in between. The CDR3 loop spans 14 amino acids. Here the CDR3 reads CASSPLREKDEQYF. In DNA, the CDR3 is TGTGCCAGCAGCCCTTTACGGGAGAAGGACGAGCAGTACTTC.

CDR3 sequence: CASSLGWSTEFF. CDR3 sequence (DNA): TGTGCCAGCAGCTTGGGGTGGTCTACTGAGTTCTTC. The genes are TRBV5-6 and TRBJ2-1; no clear D gene. Germline CDR1 is SGHDT and CDR2 is YYEEEE. V was trimmed by 0 bases and J by 14 bases, leaving 12 bases between them. The CDR3 length is 12 residues.

This chain joins TRBV2 and TRBJ2-6; TRBD2 agrees at 7 bases. This CDR3 has 19 amino acids. Germline V gene sequence: CDR1 SNHLY, CDR2 FYNNEI. The J segment lost 0 bases and the V segment lost 4 bases, leaving 12 bases of the junction unmatched. CDR3 protein: CASSGGSAGESSGANVLTF. The CDR3 region has the DNA TGTGCCAGCAGTGGGGGTTCGGCGGGAGAGTCCTCTGGGGCCAACGTCCTGACTTTC.

This chain links TRBV14 with TRBJ2-7, with TRBD2 matching 9 bases. V gave up 1 base and J gave up 3 bases; unmatched junction bases: 10. Per the germline V gene, CDR1 is SGHDN and CDR2 is FVKESK. This CDR3 is built from 17 residues. The CDR3 nucleotides are TGTGCCAGCAGCCAAGGTCTAGCGGGGACCGTCCTCTACGAGCAGTACTTC. It is translated as CASSQGLAGTVLYEQYF.

Notes on this clone: Within the sample, other DNA sequences also encode this same CDR3. The CDR3 protein is CASSATSGSGDTQYF. The CDR3 DNA is TGTGCCAGCAGCGCTACTAGCGGGAGTGGAGATACGCAGTATTTT. The rearrangement joins TRBV9 to TRBJ2-3; 11 positions agree with TRBD2. The germline CDR1 and CDR2 sequences are SGDLS and YYNGEE. Trimming at V came to 3 bases and at J to 5 bases, leaving 5 bases not matched to a gene. The CDR3 is 15 amino acids. Looking up the rest from reference TRBV9 and TRBJ2-3 gives the full variable domain: DSGVTQTPKHLITATGQRVTLRCSPRSGDLSVYWYQQSLDQGLQFLIQYYNGEERAKGNILERFSAQQFPDLHSELNLSSLELGDSALYFCASSATSGSGDTQYFGPGTRLTVL.

V and J are TRBV28 and TRBJ1-2; D gene uncertain. Germline lookup yields CDR1 MDHEN and CDR2 SYDVKM. V was pared by 2 bases and J by 4 bases, with 17 bases between. The length of the CDR3 is 16 residues. CDR3 sequence: CASSLVLSITLYGYTF. The CDR3 DNA is TGTGCCAGCAGTTTAGTCTTATCAATTACCCTCTATGGCTACACCTTC.

The chain joins TRBV28 to TRBJ2-1; D ambiguous. In germline, CDR1 is MDHEN, CDR2 SYDVKM. The V end was cut by 6 bases, the J end by 0 bases, with 12 bases between. The length of the CDR3 is 15 residues. The CDR3 loop reads CASRSLQSSYNEQFF. The CDR3 nucleotides read TGTGCCAGCAGATCCCTACAGAGCTCCTACAATGAGCAGTTCTTC.

The gene calls are TRBV19 and TRBJ2-5; tentatively, D is TRBD2 (6 bases). Trimming took off 8 bases at V and 5 bases at J, with 18 bases between the two ends. Germline V CDR1 and CDR2: LNHDA, SQIVND (reference sequence). CDR3 length: 14 amino acids. For the CDR3, the DNA is TGTGCCAGTCGAGTGTCCTCACGGGGGGAGACCCAGTACTTC. This encodes CASRVSSRGETQYF.

With respect to this clone: Other DNA sequences in this sample translate to the same CDR3. Here the CDR3 reads CASGLNQPQHF. As DNA, the CDR3 is TGTGCCAGCGGCCTGAATCAGCCCCAGCATTTT. This chain connects TRBV27 to TRBJ1-5; D gene unclear. V was shortened by 8 bases and J by 4 bases, with 6 bases between the two germline ends. From germline, CDR1 is MNHEY and CDR2 SMNVEV (reference sequence). This CDR3 region has 11 residues.

The rearrangement uses TRBV11-2 and TRBJ2-3; TRBD2 aligns across 8 bases. Germline V gives CDR1 SGHAT, CDR2 FQNNGV. V trimming: 3 bases; J trimming: 3 bases; junction bases outside the gene matches: 2. CDR3 size: 14 residues. CDR3 in amino acids: CASSFAGGTDTQYF. The CDR3 DNA reads as TGTGCCAGCAGCTTTGCGGGAGGAACAGATACGCAGTATTTT. Variable domain in full (rest from reference TRBV11-2 and TRBJ2-3): EAGVAQSPRYKIIEKRQSVAFWCNPISGHATLYWYQQILGQGPKLLIQFQNNGVVDDSQLPKDRFSAERLKGVDSTLKIQPAKLEDSAVYLCASSFAGGTDTQYFGPGTRLTVL.

The rearrangement links TRBV18 to TRBJ2-5; D uncertain. V was shortened by 2 bases and J by 3 bases, with 4 bases between the two germline ends. This CDR3 has 12 amino acids. Germline values: CDR1 KGHSH, CDR2 LQKENI. CDR3 in amino acids: CASSPGKETQYF. Here the CDR3 DNA reads TGTGCCAGCTCACCAGGGAAAGAGACCCAGTACTTC. Full variable domain (missing parts from reference TRBV18 and TRBJ2-5): NAGVMQNPRHLVRRRGQEARLRCSPMKGHSHVYWYRQLPEEGLKFMVYLQKENIIDESGMPKERFSAEFPKEGPSILRIQQVVRGDSAAYFCASSPGKETQYFGPGTRLLVL.

The chain uses TRBV27 and TRBJ2-7; 9 bases align to TRBD1. The CDR3 is 17 residues long. Germline CDR1 is MNHEY and CDR2 is SMNVEV (reference sequence). Trimming took 2 bases from V and 6 from J; bases not matched to a gene: 14. The CDR3 region is CASSLNFKGTGNGEQYF. The CDR3, as DNA: TGTGCCAGCAGTTTAAATTTTAAAGGGACAGGGAATGGCGAGCAGTACTTC.